The 12 T cell receptor beta chains below were found in one sample sequenced in a study of Tregs in tolerant kidney transplant recipients. The repertoire was sequenced with immunoSEQ multiplex PCR; TCRdb's copy has only in-frame clones and lacks some. The table shows 90,000 to 120,000 clones, with 90% occurring only once. The source was CD4+ T cells from blood, collected before the transplant. The receptors were sampled from a human donor who received a combined kidney and bone marrow transplant.

This sequence joins TRBV10-3 and TRBJ1-1; D unclear. The CDR3 runs 16 residues. Trimming removed 0 bases from V and 2 bases from J, with 13 bases in between. Looked up from germline, CDR1 is ENHRY and CDR2 is SYGVKD. The CDR3 is CAISESIERRNTEAFF. CDR3 nucleotide sequence: TGTGCCATCAGTGAGTCGATTGAACGGAGAAACACTGAAGCTTTCTTT.

V is TRBV7-2 and J is TRBJ2-3; 11 positions agree with TRBD1. CDR1 and CDR2 (germline): SGHTA, FQGNSA. The CDR3 is 16 amino acids. Trimming took 4 bases from V and 6 from J; bases not matched to a gene: 9. The CDR3 DNA reads TGTGCCAGCAGCTCGATAGGGACAGGGGGGCCGGATACGCAGTATTTT. Translation gives CASSSIGTGGPDTQYF.

This clone appeared once. The rearrangement joins TRBV5-4 to TRBJ2-7, with 8 bases fitting TRBD2. J gave up 1 base and V 5 bases, and 11 bases lay outside the gene matches. Germline CDR1 is SGHNT and CDR2 is YYREEE (reference sequence). The CDR3 extends over 16 amino acids. CDR3 residues: CASRVGTGLGSYEQYF. CDR3 sequence (DNA): TGTGCCAGCAGGGTCGGTACGGGACTAGGATCCTACGAGCAGTACTTC.

This clone came up a few times. The rearrangement links TRBV5-1 to TRBJ1-4, with a weak D call TRBD1 (5 bases). Germline values: CDR1 SGHRS, CDR2 YFSETQ. V dropped 4 bases and J dropped 4 bases, with 20 bases sitting between them. The CDR3 runs 17 residues. The CDR3 DNA follows: TGCGCCAGCAGCCCGGGGGGTTTCCGGGACGGTAATGAAAAACTGTTTTTT. As protein: CASSPGGFRDGNEKLFF.

The rearrangement uses TRBV11-2 and TRBJ1-1; the match to TRBD1 covers 9 bases. Germline CDR1 SGHAT, CDR2 FQNNGV. Trimming took 5 bases from V and 4 from J; bases not matched to a gene: 5. CDR3 length equals 14 residues. CDR3 loop: CASSPRDRVTEAFF. The CDR3 DNA reads TGTGCCAGCAGCCCCCGGGACAGGGTCACTGAAGCTTTCTTT.

The gene calls are TRBV7-8 and TRBJ1-1; the D gene is possibly TRBD1 (5 bases). CDR1 and CDR2 (germline): SGHVS, FQNEAQ. V dropped 3 bases and J dropped 5 bases, with 13 bases sitting between them. This CDR3 spans 14 amino acids. CDR3 sequence reads: CASSLGGVGTEAFF. CDR3 DNA: TGTGCCAGCAGCTTGGGGGGAGTGGGGACTGAAGCTTTCTTT.

V usage is TRBV11-2 and J usage is TRBJ2-3, with 7 bases fitting TRBD2. Germline lookup yields CDR1 SGHAT and CDR2 FQNNGV. The V segment lost 4 bases and the J segment 7 bases; nucleotides outside the gene matches: 2. This CDR3 is built from 12 residues. Written as DNA, the CDR3 is TGTGCCAGCAGCTGGAGCGGGAATACGCAGTATTTT. Protein: CASSWSGNTQYF.

The rearrangement links TRBV6-5 to TRBJ2-7; 7 bases are shared with TRBD1. V shed 8 bases and J 3 bases; nucleotides not matched to a gene: 7. The CDR3 extends over 13 amino acids. Germline loops: CDR1 MNHEY, CDR2 SVGAGI. CDR3 nucleotide sequence: TGTGCCAGCCGACCGACAGGGAGCTACGAGCAGTACTTC. This sequence encodes CASRPTGSYEQYF.

The CDR3 nucleotides read TGTGCCAGCAGCTTAGCAGGGGCTAACACTGAAGCTTTCTTT. Translation: CASSLAGANTEAFF. V and J are TRBV7-2 and TRBJ1-1; a possible D gene is TRBD1 (5 bases). This CDR3 region has 14 residues. Trimming shortened V by 0 bases and J by 2 bases, and 7 bases separated the two germline ends. Looked up from germline, CDR1 is SGHTA and CDR2 is FQGNSA. The full variable domain, rest sourced from reference TRBV7-2 and TRBJ1-1, is GAGVSQSPSNKVTEKGKDVELRCDPISGHTALYWYRQSLGQGLEFLIYFQGNSAPDKSGLPSDRFSAERTGGSVSTLTIQRTQQEDSAVYLCASSLAGANTEAFFGQGTRLTVV.

This chain uses TRBV28 with TRBJ2-7; the D gene is possibly TRBD2 (5 bases). The germline V and J ends were trimmed by 8 bases and 0 bases, with 8 bases remaining between them. Germline V CDR1 and CDR2: MDHEN, SYDVKM. This CDR3 is 12 amino acids long. CDR3 residues: CASGRASYEQYF. The CDR3 coding sequence is TGTGCCAGCGGGCGGGCCTCCTACGAGCAGTACTTC.

The CDR3 nucleotides are TGCGCCAGCAGCTTGGGGCAGGGTAGTTCAGATACGCAGTATTTT. Translation gives CASSLGQGSSDTQYF. J is TRBJ2-3 and V is TRBV5-1; TRBD1 is a possible D gene (5 bases). The V gene lost 0 bases and the J gene lost 4 bases, with 12 bases spanning the gap. There are 15 residues in the CDR3. CDR1 and CDR2 (germline): SGHRS, YFSETQ.

V usage is TRBV5-4 and J usage is TRBJ2-7, with a weak D call TRBD1 (6 bases). The CDR3 extends over 18 amino acids. V shed 3 bases and J shed 1 base, with 23 bases lying between them. Germline V CDR1 and CDR2: SGHNT, YYREEE (reference sequence). The CDR3 bases are TGTGCCAGCAGCTACCGACGAACCAACAGGGTGGGGTCCTACGAGCAGTACTTC. This encodes CASSYRRTNRVGSYEQYF.